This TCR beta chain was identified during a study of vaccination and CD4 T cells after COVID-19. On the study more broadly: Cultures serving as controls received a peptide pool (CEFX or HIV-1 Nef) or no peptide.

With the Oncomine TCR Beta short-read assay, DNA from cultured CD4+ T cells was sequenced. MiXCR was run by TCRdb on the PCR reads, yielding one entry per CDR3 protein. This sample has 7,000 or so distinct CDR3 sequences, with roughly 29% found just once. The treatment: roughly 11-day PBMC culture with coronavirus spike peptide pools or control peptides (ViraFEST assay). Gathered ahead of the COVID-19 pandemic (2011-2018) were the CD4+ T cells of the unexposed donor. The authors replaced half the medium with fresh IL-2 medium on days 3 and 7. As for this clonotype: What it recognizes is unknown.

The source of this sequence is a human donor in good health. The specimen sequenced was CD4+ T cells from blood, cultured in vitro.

CDR3 nucleotides: TGTGCCAGCAGTTGGCAGGGGAACTATGGCTACACCTTC. Residues: CASSWQGNYGYTF. This chain links TRBV6-5 with TRBJ1-2; tentative D call: TRBD1 (6 bases). The CDR3 contains 13 residues. V lost 4 bases and J lost 2, with 8 bases in between. Looked up from germline, CDR1 is MNHEY and CDR2 is SVGAGI.